Listed here are 11 T cell receptor beta chains from one sample, sequenced in a study of cytomegalovirus exposure and HLA in healthy donors. This PCR relied on a set of 60 Vbeta primers and 13 Jbeta primers. This table comes from immunoSEQ multiplex PCR, and its TCRdb copy is limited to in-frame clones, with some not included. The table records over 85,000 clones, roughly 80% of them present only once. Sequenced: PBMCs. The receptors derive from a man in his thirties or forties in good health and CMV-seropositive.

V usage is TRBV28 and J usage is TRBJ1-5; possible D gene TRBD1, 6 bases. V was shortened by 7 bases and J by 6 bases, with 19 bases between the two germline ends. Germline V lookup: CDR1 MDHEN, CDR2 SYDVKM. The CDR3 runs to 15 residues. The chain's CDR3 is CASTETQGDSQPQHF. CDR3 nucleotide sequence: TGTGCCAGCACAGAAACACAGGGTGACAGTCAGCCCCAGCATTTT. Variable domain in full (rest from reference TRBV28 and TRBJ1-5): DVKVTQSSRYLVKRTGEKVFLECVQDMDHENMFWYRQDPGLGLRLIYFSYDVKMKEKGDIPEGYSVSREKKERFSLILESASTNQTSMYLCASTETQGDSQPQHFGDGTRLSIL.

In its sample, this clone was seen a few times. Other DNA variants within this sample encode the same CDR3. J is TRBJ1-3 and V is TRBV7-2; 7 bases line up with TRBD1. The CDR3 loop spans 15 amino acids. Germline trimming cut 0 bases from V and 2 bases from J; bases unmatched to any gene: 1. CDR1 SGHTA and CDR2 FQGNSA come from the germline V gene. The CDR3 region has the DNA TGTGCCAGCAGCTTAGCGACAGGGCCTGGAAACACCATATATTTT. It translates to CASSLATGPGNTIYF.

The genes are TRBV7-2 and TRBJ2-3, with 8 bases aligning to TRBD1. Unmatched junction bases numbered 12, after V lost 6 bases and J lost 4 bases. CDR1 and CDR2 from the germline V gene are SGHTA and FQGNSA. The CDR3 has 16 amino acids. CDR3 nucleotide sequence: TGTGCCAGCAGTTATTTCGGGGCAGGGGGCGCAGATACGCAGTATTTT. Translated, it gives CASSYFGAGGADTQYF.

V is TRBV5-6 and J is TRBJ1-1; TRBD1 matches at 9 bases. There are 16 residues in the CDR3. With 3 bases clipped from V and 0 bases from J, the junction kept 6 bases outside the gene matches. The germline gives CDR1 SGHDT, CDR2 YYEEEE. This chain's CDR3 is CASSWTGEGMNTEAFF. CDR3 bases: TGTGCCAGCAGCTGGACAGGGGAGGGAATGAACACTGAAGCTTTCTTT.

The gene calls are TRBV27 and TRBJ2-5; TRBD2 might be the D (6 bases). Germline V lookup: CDR1 MNHEY, CDR2 SMNVEV (reference sequence). Between the trimmed V and J ends, which lost 2 bases and 1 base, there was a span of 8 bases. The CDR3 covers 14 residues. The CDR3 coding sequence is TGTGCCAGCAGTTTAGTGGGGGGCCAAGAGACCCAGTACTTC. This sequence encodes CASSLVGGQETQYF.

The rearrangement joins TRBV15 to TRBJ1-5; D is undetermined. V was clipped by 1 base and J by 3 bases, with 13 bases between them. Germline CDR1 and CDR2: LNHNV and YYDKDF (reference sequence). The CDR3 contains 16 residues. The DNA of the CDR3 is TGTGCCACCAGCAGAGCATCCCCACGACTCAATCAGCCCCAGCATTTT. Amino acids: CATSRASPRLNQPQHF.

This chain links TRBV7-9 with TRBJ2-1, with TRBD1 matching over 9 bases. The V gene end was trimmed by 5 bases and the J gene end by 9 bases; junction bases not matched to a gene: 8. The CDR3 totals 14 residues. CDR1 and CDR2 (germline): SEHNR, FQNEAQ (reference sequence). The CDR3 is CASSGDRVDREQFF. CDR3 coding DNA: TGTGCCAGCAGCGGGGACAGGGTCGATCGTGAGCAGTTCTTC.

This chain connects TRBV30 to TRBJ2-5; maybe TRBD2 (5 bases). Germline V gene lookup returns CDR1 GTSNPN and CDR2 SVGIG (reference sequence). Trimming cost V 2 bases and J 5 bases, with 18 bases left between them. CDR3 length: 15 residues. The CDR3 bases are TGTGCCTGGAGTTTAAAAAGGACTCTAGGGGAGACCCAGTACTTC. Its protein product is CAWSLKRTLGETQYF.

This chain uses TRBV14 with TRBJ1-1; tentative D call: TRBD1 (5 bases). The CDR3 runs to 15 residues. Trimming shortened V by 0 bases and J by 5 bases, and 13 bases separated the two germline ends. Per germline, CDR1 SGHDN and CDR2 FVKESK. This chain's CDR3 is CASSQDSRVKTEAFF. Written as DNA, the CDR3 is TGTGCCAGCAGCCAAGACAGCAGGGTTAAAACTGAAGCTTTCTTT.

This clone is a singleton in its sample. The chain joins TRBV9 to TRBJ2-7; D unresolved. Germline V gene data show CDR1 as SGDLS and CDR2 as YYNGEE. Deletions cut 0 bases from V and 2 bases from J, with 12 bases between. The CDR3 is made up of 15 amino acids. The CDR3 loop reads CASSVGVGLAYEQYF. CDR3 bases: TGTGCCAGCAGCGTAGGTGTGGGCCTGGCCTACGAGCAGTACTTC.

This rearrangement joins TRBV7-9 to TRBJ2-4; 10 bases are a match to TRBD2. In germline, CDR1 is SEHNR, CDR2 FQNEAQ (reference sequence). The V gene end was trimmed by 4 bases and the J gene end by 0 bases; junction bases not matched to a gene: 3. The CDR3 contains 16 residues. The CDR3, as DNA: TGTGCCAGCAGCTACCTAGCGGGGGTAGCCAAAAACATTCAGTACTTC. It translates to CASSYLAGVAKNIQYF.